This T cell receptor (beta chain) was profiled in a study of a mutant IDH1 vaccine in newly diagnosed glioma. Across the study: Vaccinations were initiated 4-6 weeks following radiotherapy alone, or were given together with temozolomide cycles. Patients had received radiotherapy, temozolomide, or both previously, most receiving both.

Regarding time point: week 23, last vaccination. With topical imiquimod, each dose of the vaccine consisted of 300 ug of mutant IDH1 20-mer peptide. The CDR3 has 15 amino acids. The germline V and J ends were trimmed by 4 bases and 3 bases, with 15 bases remaining between them. CDR1 is SEHNR, CDR2 FQNEAQ, per germline (reference sequence). Data came from immunoSEQ multiplex PCR; TCRdb stores just in-frame clones and leaves some out. The sample yields about 40,000 clones, about 76% seen once. In its sample, this clone was seen once. Its antigen remains unidentified. The clonotype comes from a man aged 45-65 years with glioma. The chain is built from TRBV7-9 and TRBJ1-2; D may be TRBD1 (6 bases). The specimen was PBMCs, collected from a glioma patient whose treatment included an IDH1 peptide vaccine. The CDR3 spells CASSSPGEGDYGYTF. Here the CDR3 DNA reads TGTGCCAGCAGCTCGCCAGGGGAAGGCGACTATGGCTACACCTTC.